This T cell receptor (beta chain) came from a study of neurological immune-mediated disorders. Study-level points and caveats: CDR3 amino acid sequences found in expanded clones were never shared across subjects, suggesting private repertoires in all groups.

At least ten counts were recorded for this clonotype. Its antigen is unknown. TCRdb independently ran MiXCR on the 5' RACE reads; one entry per CDR3 protein. Of approximately 50,000 distinct CDR3 sequences detected, approximately 3.9% appear once; the ten largest clones hold around 1.5%. V lost 3 bases to trimming and J lost 8 bases, with 17 bases between them. The CDR3 covers 15 residues. The rearrangement uses TRBV12-3 or TRBV12-4 and TRBJ2-1; D possibly corresponds to TRBD1 (6 bases). This receptor was obtained from a man younger than 45 with multiple sclerosis. Sequencing input: PBMCs. This CDR3 is CASSFWQGKGDEQFF. The CDR3 DNA reads as TGTGCCAGCAGTTTTTGGCAGGGGAAAGGAGATGAGCAGTTCTTC.